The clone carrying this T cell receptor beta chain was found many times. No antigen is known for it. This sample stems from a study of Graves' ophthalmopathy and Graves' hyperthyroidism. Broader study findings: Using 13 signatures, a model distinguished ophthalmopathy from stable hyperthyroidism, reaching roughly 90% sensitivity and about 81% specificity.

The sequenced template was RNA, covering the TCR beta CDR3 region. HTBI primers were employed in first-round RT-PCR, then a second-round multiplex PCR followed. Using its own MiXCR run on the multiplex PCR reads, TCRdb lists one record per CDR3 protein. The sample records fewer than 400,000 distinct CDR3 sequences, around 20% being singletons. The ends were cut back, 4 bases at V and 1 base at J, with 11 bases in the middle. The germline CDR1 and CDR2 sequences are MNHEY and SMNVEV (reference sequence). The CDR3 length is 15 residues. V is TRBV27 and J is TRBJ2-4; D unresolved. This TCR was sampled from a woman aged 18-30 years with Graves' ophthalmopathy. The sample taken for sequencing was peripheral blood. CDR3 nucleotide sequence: TGTGCCAGCAGTTGGGGAAAGGCTGCCAAAAACATTCAGTACTTC. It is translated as CASSWGKAAKNIQYF.